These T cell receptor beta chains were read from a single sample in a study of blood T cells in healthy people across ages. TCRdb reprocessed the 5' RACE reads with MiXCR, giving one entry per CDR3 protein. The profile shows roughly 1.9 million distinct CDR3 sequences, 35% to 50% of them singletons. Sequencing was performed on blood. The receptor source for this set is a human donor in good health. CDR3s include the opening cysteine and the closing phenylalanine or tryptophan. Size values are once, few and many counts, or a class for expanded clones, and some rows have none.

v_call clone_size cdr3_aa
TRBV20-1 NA CSARTTWETQYF
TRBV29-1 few CSVGLQEVLDGYTF
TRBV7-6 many CASSLGLGQPQHF
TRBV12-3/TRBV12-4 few CASSKDSRGTEAFF
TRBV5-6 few CASSLAEGTGGDNEQFF
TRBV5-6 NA CASSPREGDYGYTF
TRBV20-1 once CSARVGTAAYNEQFF
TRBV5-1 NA CASSLKWIRDTQYF
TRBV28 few CASSLFGDATYEQYF
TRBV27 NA CASRTPQGAIYGYTF
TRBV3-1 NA CASSPNQGGETQYF
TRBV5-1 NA CASSSGLLAHEQFF
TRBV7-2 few CASSLPAGGVRSDTQYF
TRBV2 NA CASIARGDEQFF
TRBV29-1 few CSVAGFSGANVLTF
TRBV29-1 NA CSVGTYTGELFF
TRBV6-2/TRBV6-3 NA CASSYGGYTLSTDTQYF
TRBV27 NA CASAAGYSYEQYF
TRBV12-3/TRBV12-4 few CASSGPPENYGYTF
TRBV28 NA CASGGLYGYTF
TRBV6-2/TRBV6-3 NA CATSERNPPLHF
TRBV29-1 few CSVLGQGGFGNEQFF
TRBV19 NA CASSMRDQPQHF
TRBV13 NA CASSLGRGTIQETQYF
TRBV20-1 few CSAPDRATEGYTF
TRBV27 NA CASSLTGQGWYEQYF
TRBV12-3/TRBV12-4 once CASSADRVGTEAFF
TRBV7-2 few CASSLDPVGQNIQYF
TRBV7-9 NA CASSRETRNTEAFF
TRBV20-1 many CSALGGGGYSYEQYF
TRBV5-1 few CASSLSIQPSNYGYTF
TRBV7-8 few CASSFTNTYNEQYF
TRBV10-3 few CAISRRGQGQETQYF
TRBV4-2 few CASSLWTGSSSGANVLTF
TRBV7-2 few CASSRDSRPDTQYF
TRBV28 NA CASSLWSGGAIDTQYF
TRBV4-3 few CASSQWTSGMFNEQFF
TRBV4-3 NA CASSNHRAGELFF
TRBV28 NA CASRDAPTANYGYTF
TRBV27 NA CASSFIGTNYGYTF
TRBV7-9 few CASSTPLAVNTEAFF
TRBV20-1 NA CSAPPGGDLSETQYF
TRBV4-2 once CASSQSSDGSGKQTQYF
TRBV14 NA CASSQGTVKYF
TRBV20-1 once CSASRQGMGTEAFF
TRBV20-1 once CSARKLGASTYEQYF
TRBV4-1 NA CASSQRPSDTQYF
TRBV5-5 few CASSSVGGASYGYTF
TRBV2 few CASSEWEGETQYF
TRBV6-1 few CASSPLSGAGGYTF
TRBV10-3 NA CATLHYRGTSGLQETQYF
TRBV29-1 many CSAQVGNYGYTF
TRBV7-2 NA CASSLEPRRFRETSYEQYF
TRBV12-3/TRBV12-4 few CASSRLRVQETQYF
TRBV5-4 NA CASSLTGGINEQYF
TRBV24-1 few CATSDFQRGYQETQYF
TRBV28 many CASRAGPGQVETQYF